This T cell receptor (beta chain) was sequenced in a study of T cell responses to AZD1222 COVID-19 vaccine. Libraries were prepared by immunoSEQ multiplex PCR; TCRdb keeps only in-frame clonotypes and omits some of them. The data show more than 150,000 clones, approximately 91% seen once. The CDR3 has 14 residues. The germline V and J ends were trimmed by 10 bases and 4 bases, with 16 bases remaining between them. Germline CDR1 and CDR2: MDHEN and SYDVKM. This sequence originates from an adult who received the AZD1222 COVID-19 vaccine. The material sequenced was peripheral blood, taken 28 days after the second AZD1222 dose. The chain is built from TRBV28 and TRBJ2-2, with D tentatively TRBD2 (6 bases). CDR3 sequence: CATSGRRFTGELFF. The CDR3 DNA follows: TGTGCCACCTCCGGGAGAAGGTTCACCGGGGAGCTGTTTTTT.